This is a list of T cell receptor beta chains from one sample in a study of blood T cells in healthy people across ages. In TCRdb, the 5' RACE reads were re-called with MiXCR into one record per CDR3 protein. The table shows 1.6 million or so distinct CDR3 sequences, with roughly 32% occurring only once. Sequencing was performed on blood. These receptors originate from a woman younger than 45 in good health. The CDR3 runs from the conserved cysteine through the conserved F or W. D genes are given only for firm matches. The size of a clone is reported for some rows only, either as once, few or many, or as a class for expanded clones.

abundance: -; v_gene: TRBV6-2/TRBV6-3; d_gene: -; j_gene: TRBJ2-7; CDR3nt: TGTGCCAGCAGTACCCCTGGGAGGTCCCACGAGCAGTACTTC; CDR3aa: CASSTPGRSHEQYF
abundance: many; v_gene: TRBV20-1; d_gene: TRBD2; j_gene: TRBJ2-3; CDR3nt: TGCAGTGCGGGACTAGCGGGGGGATTGGATACGCAGTATTTT; CDR3aa: CSAGLAGGLDTQYF
abundance: -; v_gene: TRBV12-3/TRBV12-4; d_gene: TRBD1; j_gene: TRBJ1-1; CDR3nt: TGTGCCAGCAGTCGACAGGGGGCAGGGTCTGAAGCTTTCTTT; CDR3aa: CASSRQGAGSEAFF
abundance: -; v_gene: TRBV4-2; d_gene: TRBD2; j_gene: TRBJ2-7; CDR3nt: TGTGCCAGCAGCCAAACTAGCGGGAGGGCCCTCTCCTACGAGCAGTACTTC; CDR3aa: CASSQTSGRALSYEQYF
abundance: -; v_gene: TRBV3-1; d_gene: -; j_gene: TRBJ2-5; CDR3nt: TGTGCCAGCAGCCATTCTAGCAGACAAGAGACCCAGTACTTC; CDR3aa: CASSHSSRQETQYF
abundance: few; v_gene: TRBV9; d_gene: -; j_gene: TRBJ1-4; CDR3nt: TGTGCCAGCAGCGTAGGGCCGGATAATGAAAAACTGTTTTTT; CDR3aa: CASSVGPDNEKLFF
abundance: many; v_gene: TRBV7-2; d_gene: TRBD1; j_gene: TRBJ1-2; CDR3nt: TGTGCCAGCAGCCTGCAGACAGGGGCTCTGGGATATGGCTACACCTTC; CDR3aa: CASSLQTGALGYGYTF
abundance: -; v_gene: TRBV9; d_gene: TRBD2; j_gene: TRBJ2-1; CDR3nt: TGTGCCAGCAGCGTAGCTGGGGCTAGCGGGGGGGCACCGCAGTTCTTC; CDR3aa: CASSVAGASGGAPQFF
abundance: -; v_gene: TRBV2; d_gene: TRBD2; j_gene: TRBJ2-3; CDR3nt: TGTGCCAGCAGTGAAACTAGCGGGGGGTCTAGCACAGATACGCAGTATTTT; CDR3aa: CASSETSGGSSTDTQYF
abundance: few; v_gene: TRBV7-3; d_gene: TRBD2; j_gene: TRBJ2-1; CDR3nt: TGTGCCAGCAGCTTAATCGGGACTAGGAATTACAATGAGCAGTTCTTC; CDR3aa: CASSLIGTRNYNEQFF
abundance: -; v_gene: TRBV7-3; d_gene: TRBD1; j_gene: TRBJ1-1; CDR3nt: TGTGCCAGCAGCACGGGACAGAGTAACACTGAAGCTTTCTTT; CDR3aa: CASSTGQSNTEAFF
abundance: few; v_gene: TRBV6-6; d_gene: TRBD1; j_gene: TRBJ2-1; CDR3nt: TGTGCCAGCAGTTACGAAGGGACAGCCTTCTACAATGAGCAGTTCTTC; CDR3aa: CASSYEGTAFYNEQFF
abundance: -; v_gene: TRBV3-1; d_gene: -; j_gene: TRBJ2-2; CDR3nt: TGTGCCAGCAGCCAAGATTTCCCAGGTAACACCGGGGAGCGGTTTTTT; CDR3aa: CASSQDFPGNTGERFF
abundance: -; v_gene: TRBV5-1; d_gene: TRBD1; j_gene: TRBJ1-4; CDR3nt: TGCGCCAGCAGCTGGACAGGCCCTGCAACTAATGAAAAACTGTTTTTT; CDR3aa: CASSWTGPATNEKLFF
abundance: -; v_gene: TRBV18; d_gene: -; j_gene: TRBJ1-4; CDR3nt: TGTGCCAGCTCACCATACCAGGGGACTGATGAAAAACTGTTTTTT; CDR3aa: CASSPYQGTDEKLFF
abundance: few; v_gene: TRBV29-1; d_gene: -; j_gene: TRBJ2-7; CDR3nt: TGCAGCGTTGTACGGGGGACCCACGAGCAGTACTTC; CDR3aa: CSVVRGTHEQYF
abundance: many; v_gene: TRBV29-1; d_gene: -; j_gene: TRBJ2-5; CDR3nt: TGCAGCGTTGAAAGAGGGGGAGAGACCCAGTACTTC; CDR3aa: CSVERGGETQYF
abundance: -; v_gene: TRBV7-9; d_gene: -; j_gene: TRBJ1-1; CDR3nt: TGTGCCAGCAGCTTTGACGCCCTGAACACTGAAGCTTTCTTT; CDR3aa: CASSFDALNTEAFF
abundance: -; v_gene: TRBV28; d_gene: -; j_gene: TRBJ1-1; CDR3nt: TGTGCCAGCACTGTTTCCGGCACTGAAGCTTTCTTT; CDR3aa: CASTVSGTEAFF
abundance: -; v_gene: TRBV5-1; d_gene: TRBD2; j_gene: TRBJ2-5; CDR3nt: TGCGCCAGCAGCGGGGCGGGGGGCCCTTCGGAGACCCAGTACTTC; CDR3aa: CASSGAGGPSETQYF
abundance: -; v_gene: TRBV9; d_gene: -; j_gene: TRBJ2-7; CDR3nt: TGTGCCAGCAATGTAGCTGGACATACCTACGAGCAGTACTTC; CDR3aa: CASNVAGHTYEQYF
abundance: -; v_gene: TRBV10-3; d_gene: TRBD1; j_gene: TRBJ2-7; CDR3nt: TGTGCCATCAGTGAGTCGACAGGGGGGAGGGGAACCGAGCAGTACTTC; CDR3aa: CAISESTGGRGTEQYF
abundance: -; v_gene: TRBV15; d_gene: TRBD1; j_gene: TRBJ1-5; CDR3nt: TGTGCCACCAGCAGCGACAGGGTGGGCAATCAGCCCCAGCATTTT; CDR3aa: CATSSDRVGNQPQHF
abundance: -; v_gene: TRBV10-3; d_gene: TRBD1; j_gene: TRBJ1-5; CDR3nt: TGTGCCGTCTCTCCGGGACAGTTTAATCAGCCCCAGCATTTT; CDR3aa: CAVSPGQFNQPQHF
abundance: -; v_gene: TRBV20-1; d_gene: TRBD2; j_gene: TRBJ2-1; CDR3nt: TGCAGTGCTAGAGATAAAACTAGCGGTCGATACCTCTACAATGAGCAGTTCTTC; CDR3aa: CSARDKTSGRYLYNEQFF
abundance: -; v_gene: TRBV7-6; d_gene: -; j_gene: TRBJ1-2; CDR3nt: TGTGCCAGCAGCTTAGCGGCAGGGTCAGGCTACACCTTC; CDR3aa: CASSLAAGSGYTF